A single sample is the source of the 12 T cell receptor beta chains below, sequenced in a study of T cell responses to AZD1222 COVID-19 vaccine. Profiled with immunoSEQ multiplex PCR; TCRdb holds only in-frame clones, not every one. The data show 250,000 or so clones, 85% to 95% seen once. This sample comprised peripheral blood, obtained on day 0 of AZD1222 vaccination. These receptors were taken from an adult in good health.

This chain links TRBV5-4 with TRBJ1-2; TRBD1 might be the D (5 bases). Per germline, CDR1 SGHNT and CDR2 YYREEE (reference sequence). Trimming took off 4 bases at V and 2 bases at J, with 15 bases between the two ends. This CDR3 is built from 15 residues. The CDR3 reads CASSTGRGGNYGYTF. The CDR3 DNA reads TGTGCCAGCAGCACGGGACGGGGAGGGAACTATGGCTACACCTTC.

V usage is TRBV2 and J usage is TRBJ1-4; D is undetermined. CDR1 SNHLY and CDR2 FYNNEI come from the germline V gene. V lost 8 bases and J lost 7, with 14 bases in between. The CDR3 is 13 residues long. The CDR3 DNA reads TGTGCCAGCTCCAAGGGAGTTCGTGAAAAACTGTTTTTT. This translates into CASSKGVREKLFF.

The V gene is TRBV19, the J gene TRBJ1-2; D gene uncertain. The CDR3 runs to 13 residues. Germline V lookup: CDR1 LNHDA, CDR2 SQIVND (reference sequence). Trimming pared 3 bases from V and 4 bases from J, leaving 9 bases between. The CDR3 loop is CASSMSEFYGYTF. The DNA for the CDR3 is TGTGCCAGTAGTATGTCAGAGTTCTATGGCTACACCTTC.

This chain joins TRBV5-1 and TRBJ2-3, with 10 positions matching TRBD1. The germline CDR1 and CDR2 sequences are SGHRS and YFSETQ. The J segment lost 7 bases and the V segment lost 4 bases, leaving 15 bases of the junction unmatched. This CDR3 has 17 amino acids. CDR3: CASSNRPGGQGINTQYF. DNA for the CDR3: TGCGCCAGCAGCAATCGACCGGGGGGACAGGGGATAAATACGCAGTATTTT.

This chain links TRBV14 with TRBJ2-2; D gene ambiguous. This CDR3 region has 12 residues. V gave up 5 bases and J gave up 3 bases, with 4 bases separating them. Germline assignment: CDR1 SGHDN and CDR2 FVKESK. The CDR3 nucleotides read TGTGCCAGCAGCACAGACACCGGGGAGCTGTTTTTT. This encodes CASSTDTGELFF.

The rearrangement links TRBV20-1 to TRBJ1-6; D gene uncertain. Trimming pared 3 bases from V and 7 bases from J, leaving 10 bases between. The CDR3 sequence is 13 residues long. CDR1 is DFQATT and CDR2 is SNEGSKA in the germline V gene (reference sequence). The DNA of the CDR3 is TGCAGTGCTAGTCTCGACCCGAATTCACCCCTCCACTTT. It encodes CSASLDPNSPLHF.

In this sample, this clone turned up a few times. The chain employs TRBV7-3 and TRBJ2-1, with TRBD2 matching 9 bases. Unmatched junction bases numbered 15, after V lost 2 bases and J lost 7 bases. This CDR3 has 18 amino acids. CDR1 and CDR2 (germline): SGHTA, FQGTGA. The CDR3 here is CASSLEGTSGRWANEQFF. CDR3 in DNA: TGTGCCAGCAGCTTAGAAGGTACTAGCGGGCGGTGGGCTAATGAGCAGTTCTTC.

This sequence joins TRBV6-5 and TRBJ1-1; D gene ambiguous. The CDR3 totals 14 residues. The germline V gene has CDR1 MNHEY and CDR2 SVGAGI. V was trimmed by 1 base and J by 1 base, leaving 7 bases between them. The CDR3: CASSYFGENTEAFF. In DNA form, the CDR3 reads TGTGCCAGCAGTTACTTTGGAGAGAACACTGAAGCTTTCTTT.

The rearrangement uses TRBV7-9 and TRBJ2-2; D call uncertain. The V gene's germline CDR1 is SEHNR and CDR2 FQNEAQ (reference sequence). CDR3 length equals 16 residues. V lost 8 bases, J lost 0 bases, and 16 bases lay in between. The CDR3 bases are TGTGCCAGCCCGTCGGGCGATTGGGCGAACACCGGGGAGCTGTTTTTT. This codes for CASPSGDWANTGELFF.

CDR3 protein: CASSYNSFQPQHF. CDR3 nucleotides: TGTGCCAGCAGTTACAACAGTTTTCAGCCCCAGCATTTT. V usage is TRBV6-2 or TRBV6-3 and J usage is TRBJ1-5; unclear D gene. CDR3 length equals 13 residues. Germline CDR1 reads MNHEY; CDR2 reads SVGEGT. V lost 2 bases and J lost 6, with 8 bases in between.

This clone showed up just once. V and J are TRBV6-5 and TRBJ1-2, with 7 bases identical to TRBD1. Losses at the gene ends were 3 bases for V and 8 bases for J; bases not matched to a gene: 6. CDR3 length equals 13 residues. CDR1 is MNHEY and CDR2 is SVGAGI in the germline V gene. CDR3 nucleotides: TGTGCCAGCAGTTATCCAGGGGGATGGGGCTACACCTTC. Residues: CASSYPGGWGYTF.

The genes are TRBV3-1 (or the pseudogene TRBV3-2) and TRBJ2-7; the match to TRBD2 covers 14 bases. The germline gives CDR1 LGHDT, CDR2 YNNKEL (reference sequence). The CDR3 length is 16 residues. The trim removed 5 bases at V and 6 bases at J, leaving 9 bases unmatched. The CDR3 coding sequence is TGTGCCAGCAGCACGACTAGCGGGAGGGCCTCGGGCGAGCAGTACTTC. It yields the protein CASSTTSGRASGEQYF.